This T cell receptor beta chain was profiled in a study of cytomegalovirus exposure and HLA in healthy donors. The overall study: An earlier analysis identified under 130 million unique TCR beta sequences in about 179 million T cells.

CDR3 length equals 16 residues. With 4 bases clipped from V and 3 bases from J, the junction kept 12 bases outside the gene matches. In germline, CDR1 is PRHDT, CDR2 FYEKMQ (reference sequence). PCR used 60 Vbeta primers and 13 Jbeta primers. Assay used: immunoSEQ multiplex PCR; TCRdb lists only in-frame clones, some missing. The repertoire holds some 180,000 clones, with approximately 85% as singletons. The chain recombines TRBV13 with TRBJ2-7; 7 nucleotides match TRBD2. The source material was PBMCs. This receptor was taken from a woman in her 50s in good health and CMV-seronegative. The CDR3 is CASSYLGEGGDYEQYF. The CDR3 region has the DNA TGTGCCAGCAGCTACCTAGGGGAGGGAGGTGACTACGAGCAGTACTTC.